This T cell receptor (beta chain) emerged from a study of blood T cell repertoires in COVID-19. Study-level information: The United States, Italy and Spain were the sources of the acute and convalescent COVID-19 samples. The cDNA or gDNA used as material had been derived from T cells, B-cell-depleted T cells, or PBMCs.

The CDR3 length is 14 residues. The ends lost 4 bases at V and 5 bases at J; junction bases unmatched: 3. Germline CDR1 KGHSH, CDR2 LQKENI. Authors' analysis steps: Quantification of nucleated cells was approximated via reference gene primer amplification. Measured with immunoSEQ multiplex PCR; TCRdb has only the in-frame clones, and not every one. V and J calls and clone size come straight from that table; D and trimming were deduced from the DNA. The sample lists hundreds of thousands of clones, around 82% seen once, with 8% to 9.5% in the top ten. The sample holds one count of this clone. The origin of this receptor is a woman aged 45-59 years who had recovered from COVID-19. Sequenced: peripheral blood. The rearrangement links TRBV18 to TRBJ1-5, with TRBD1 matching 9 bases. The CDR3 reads CASSLRDRDQPQHF. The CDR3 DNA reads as TGTGCCAGCTCACTCCGGGACAGGGATCAGCCCCAGCATTTT. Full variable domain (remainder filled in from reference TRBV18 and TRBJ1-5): NAGVMQNPRHLVRRRGQEARLRCSPMKGHSHVYWYRQLPEEGLKFMVYLQKENIIDESGMPKERFSAEFPKEGPSILRIQQVVRGDSAAYFCASSLRDRDQPQHFGDGTRLSIL.